A selection of T cell receptor beta chains follows, all from one sample in a study of beta chain features in type 1 diabetes. Sequencing was performed with immunoSEQ multiplex PCR; in TCRdb, only in-frame clones are kept and a portion is missing. The table lists about 270,000 clones, roughly an eighth of them singletons. Sample: naive CD4+ T cells from blood. These receptors were obtained from a young man with type 1 diabetes. Each CDR3 is given with its conserved first and last residue. A D gene is named only where the DNA matches it firmly. Rows give clone size only sometimes, using once, few, many, or a class for an expanded clone.

TRBD1 TRBJ2-1 TRBV7-2 few TGTGCCAGCAGCAGCGACAGGGGCGACAATGAGCAGTTCTTC CASSSDRGDNEQFF
NA TRBJ1-1 TRBV7-2 NA TGTGCCAGCAGCTTAGTCGGACAGCTAAACACTGAAGCTTTCTTT CASSLVGQLNTEAFF
NA TRBJ1-1 TRBV18 NA TGTGCCAGCGCCGACAGGCCGAACACTGAAGCTTTCTTT CASADRPNTEAFF
TRBD1 TRBJ1-2 TRBV6-5 NA TGTGCCAGCAGGGGGGGACAGGGGTCATATGGCTACACCTTC CASRGGQGSYGYTF
TRBD1 TRBJ2-7 TRBV27 few TGTGCCAGCAGTTTCGCGACAGGGGTGGCCTTTGACGAGCAGTACTTC CASSFATGVAFDEQYF
TRBD2 TRBJ2-5 TRBV5-1 NA TGCGCCAGCAGCGACGCGGGAGGAGGAGAGACCCAGTACTTC CASSDAGGGETQYF
NA TRBJ2-7 TRBV4-2 NA TGTGCCAGCAGCGGCGGTAGCTCCTACGAGCAGTACTTC CASSGGSSYEQYF
NA TRBJ1-2 TRBV5-1 few TGCGCCAGCAGCGGGACACCTGCTACAAACTATGGCTACACCTTC CASSGTPATNYGYTF
NA TRBJ2-5 TRBV28 NA TGTGCCAGCAGTCCAGGGGGGACAGTCGGCGGGGAGACCCAGTACTTC CASSPGGTVGGETQYF
TRBD1 TRBJ2-7 TRBV2 NA TGTGCCAGCAGCCCGGACAGGGGAATCTACGAGCAGTACTTC CASSPDRGIYEQYF
NA TRBJ2-1 TRBV14 few TGTGCCAGCAGCCAACTTGGAGGGACAGATTACAATGAGCAGTTCTTC CASSQLGGTDYNEQFF
TRBD2 TRBJ2-2 TRBV2 NA TGTGCCAGCAAGGAGCGGGAGAACACCGGGGAGCTGTTTTTT CASKERENTGELFF
NA TRBJ2-1 TRBV7-3 NA TGTGCCAGCAGCTCGGGGGTATACAATGAGCAGTTCTTC CASSSGVYNEQFF
NA TRBJ1-3 TRBV7-8 few TGTGCCAGCAGCTTGGCAGGGTACCTGCGAGGAAACACCATATATTTT CASSLAGYLRGNTIYF
TRBD1 TRBJ1-1 TRBV29-1 few TGCAGCGCTGGGACAGTCGCGAACACTGAAGCTTTCTTT CSAGTVANTEAFF
TRBD1 TRBJ1-2 TRBV19 NA TGTGCCAGTAGTCGAAGTGGTGACAGGGCTAACTATGGCTACACCTTC CASSRSGDRANYGYTF
NA TRBJ2-3 TRBV5-1 few TGCGCCAGCAGCCTAAGACAGGGCACAGATACGCAGTATTTT CASSLRQGTDTQYF
NA TRBJ2-6 TRBV4-3 few TGCGCCAGCAGCCAAGATCCGGTCTCCGTAACTGGGGCCAACGTCCTGACTTTC CASSQDPVSVTGANVLTF
NA TRBJ2-7 TRBV21-1 NA TGTGCCATCGGGACAGGGAACTACGAGCAGTACTTC CAIGTGNYEQYF
NA TRBJ2-1 TRBV30 few TGTGCCTGGAGTGTAAGCGCAGGGGATGAGCAGTTCTTC CAWSVSAGDEQFF
TRBD1 TRBJ2-3 TRBV6-6 few TGTGCCAGCAGAACATCTGACAGGGGTGATACGCAGTATTTT CASRTSDRGDTQYF
NA TRBJ2-7 TRBV28 NA TGTGCCAGCAGTTCTTTAATGGACACCGTTCGCTACGAGCAGTACTTC CASSSLMDTVRYEQYF
TRBD1 TRBJ1-5 TRBV6-6 NA TGTGCCAGCAGTTCCGGGACAGCTGGCAATCAGCCCCAGCATTTT CASSSGTAGNQPQHF
NA TRBJ1-2 TRBV29-1 few TGCAGCGTTGAAGCTGCCGGAGCTTATGGCTACACCTTC CSVEAAGAYGYTF
NA TRBJ2-7 TRBV4-2 NA TGTGCCAGCAGCCAAGACTTAAACAGGGAGTACGAGCAGTACTTC CASSQDLNREYEQYF
TRBD1 TRBJ1-2 TRBV25-1 NA TGTGCCAGCACCCGGACAGGGACTCTTGGCTACACCTTC CASTRTGTLGYTF
NA TRBJ2-1 TRBV20-1 NA TGCAGTGCTAGAGATAGGCAGGTACAGTTCTTC CSARDRQVQFF
TRBD2 TRBJ2-7 TRBV28 few TGTGCCAGCAGTTTGGGCGGGAGTCCTTACGAGCAGTACTTC CASSLGGSPYEQYF
NA TRBJ2-2 TRBV14 NA TGTGCCAGCAGCCAAGAAGGTCCAGGGGCGTCCGGGGAGCTGTTTTTT CASSQEGPGASGELFF
TRBD2 TRBJ2-5 TRBV10-3 few TGTGCCATCAGTGACGGAACTAGCGGGAAAGAGACCCAGTACTTC CAISDGTSGKETQYF
NA TRBJ2-1 TRBV7-6 NA TGTGCCAGCAGCTTGGCCGGGGCCTACAATGAGCAGTTCTTC CASSLAGAYNEQFF
NA TRBJ1-1 TRBV18 NA TGTGCCAGCGTGCGCGACACTGAAGCTTTCTTT CASVRDTEAFF
TRBD1 TRBJ2-7 TRBV27 NA TGTGCCAGCAGTTCCTACAGGGGAGCTGCCTACGAGCAGTACTTC CASSSYRGAAYEQYF
TRBD1 TRBJ1-2 TRBV7-9 NA TGTGCCAGCAGCTTTCAGGGGGCCGGCTACACCTTC CASSFQGAGYTF
NA TRBJ2-7 TRBV28 NA TGTGCCAGCAGTTGGGAGACACTAGGGGAGCAGTACTTC CASSWETLGEQYF
NA TRBJ1-2 TRBV2 NA TGTGCCAGCAGTGAAGTTACCAGGAACTATGGCTACACCTTC CASSEVTRNYGYTF
NA TRBJ2-1 TRBV19 NA TGTGCCAGTAGGGATAGGTACAGGACCAGCTCCTACAATGAGCAGTTCTTC CASRDRYRTSSYNEQFF
NA TRBJ2-7 TRBV18 few TGTGCCAGCTCACCAGATCTGTACTTCGAGCAGTACTTC CASSPDLYFEQYF
TRBD1 TRBJ1-2 TRBV19 NA TGTGCCACCCAAGGGGCCGGGACAGGCGAACAAGGCTACACCTTC CATQGAGTGEQGYTF
NA TRBJ2-7 TRBV21-1 NA TGTGCCAGCACCCCGCTACCTAGCGCCTACGAGCAGTACTTC CASTPLPSAYEQYF
NA TRBJ2-1 TRBV6-5 NA TGTGCCAGCAGTTACAAGGCCGCGCGGGACGATGAGCAGTTCTTC CASSYKAARDDEQFF
TRBD1 TRBJ2-5 TRBV6-5 few TGTGCCAGCAGTTACGGGACAGGGAAAGAGACCCAGTACTTC CASSYGTGKETQYF
NA TRBJ2-7 TRBV28 few TGTGCCAGCAGTTTACGGGGGTTCTACGAGCAGTACTTC CASSLRGFYEQYF
NA TRBJ1-1 TRBV28 few TGTGCCAGCAGTTTAGGGACGAGGGGGACTGAAGCTTTCTTT CASSLGTRGTEAFF
NA TRBJ1-5 TRBV9 NA TGTGCCAGCAGCGTGGGCACCCCGGGGCAGCCCCAGCATTTT CASSVGTPGQPQHF
TRBD2 TRBJ2-1 TRBV10-3 NA TGTGCCATCAGTCTTAGCGGGAGGGCCTACAATGAGCAGTTCTTC CAISLSGRAYNEQFF
TRBD1 TRBJ2-1 TRBV2 NA TGTGCCAGCAGTGAAGGGCAGGGGGCCAGTGAGCAGTTCTTC CASSEGQGASEQFF
TRBD1 TRBJ2-4 TRBV5-6 NA TGTGCCAGCAGCTTCGGACAGGGAAGAGCCAAAAACATTCAGTACTTC CASSFGQGRAKNIQYF
TRBD2 TRBJ2-4 TRBV28 few TGTGCCAGCAGTTTATGGGCTAGCGGAGAATTAAACATTCAGTACTTC CASSLWASGELNIQYF
NA TRBJ2-5 TRBV4-2 few TGTGCCAGCAGCCCTCGACTAGTTGGGGAACAAGAGACCCAGTACTTC CASSPRLVGEQETQYF